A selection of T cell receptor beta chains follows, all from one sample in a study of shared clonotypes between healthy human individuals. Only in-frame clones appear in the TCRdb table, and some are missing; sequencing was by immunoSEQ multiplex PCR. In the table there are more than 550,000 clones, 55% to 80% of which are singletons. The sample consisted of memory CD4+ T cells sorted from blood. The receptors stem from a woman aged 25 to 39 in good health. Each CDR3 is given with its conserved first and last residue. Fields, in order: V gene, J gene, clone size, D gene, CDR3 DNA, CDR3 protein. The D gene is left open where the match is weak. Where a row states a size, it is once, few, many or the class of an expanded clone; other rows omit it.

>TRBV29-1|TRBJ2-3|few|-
TGCAGCGTTGAAGTTCCCCCCAGGGGAGATACGCAGTATTTT
CSVEVPPRGDTQYF
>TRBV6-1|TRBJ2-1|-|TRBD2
TGTGCCAGCAAGACTAGCGGGTCCTACAATGAGCAGTTCTTC
CASKTSGSYNEQFF
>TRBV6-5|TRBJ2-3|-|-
TGTGCCAGCAGTTTTTTAGCTGGACCCACAGATACGCAGTATTTT
CASSFLAGPTDTQYF
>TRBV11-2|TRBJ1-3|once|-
TGTGCCAGCAGCTTAGCAGGAAACACCATATATTTT
CASSLAGNTIYF
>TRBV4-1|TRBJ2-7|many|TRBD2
TGCGCCAGCAGCCGGGACGGGACTAGCGGGAGAGCTAGGATCTCCTACGAGCAGTACTTC
CASSRDGTSGRARISYEQYF
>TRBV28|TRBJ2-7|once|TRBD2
TGTGCCAGCAGTCCTCCGGGACTAGCGGGAGACCACGAGCAGTACTTC
CASSPPGLAGDHEQYF
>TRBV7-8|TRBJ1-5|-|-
TGTGCCAGCAGCTTAGCGCTGACGGCTAGCAATCAGCCCCAGCATTTT
CASSLALTASNQPQHF
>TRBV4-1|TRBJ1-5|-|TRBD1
TGCGCCAGCAGCCCGAGGACAGGGGGCAATCAGCCCCAGCATTTT
CASSPRTGGNQPQHF
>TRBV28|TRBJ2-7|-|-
TGTGCCAGCAGTTTTTTGGCTTCCTACGAGCAGTACTTC
CASSFLASYEQYF
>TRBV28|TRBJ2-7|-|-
TGTGCCAGCAGTCCGTCCGGACAGACCTACGAGCAGTACTTC
CASSPSGQTYEQYF
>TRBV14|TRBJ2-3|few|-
TGTGCCAGCAGCAGACTAGGCGGTCGGGATACGCAGTATTTT
CASSRLGGRDTQYF
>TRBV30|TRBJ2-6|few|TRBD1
TGTGCCGGCTTCAGGGGGCTGAGCTCTGGGGCCAACGTCCTGACTTTC
CAGFRGLSSGANVLTF
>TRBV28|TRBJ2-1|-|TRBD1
TGTGCCAGCAGTCCCATCGGCCTACAGGGGTACAATGAGCAGTTCTTC
CASSPIGLQGYNEQFF
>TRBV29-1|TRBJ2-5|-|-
TGCAGCGTGACCCCTCGGGGGACCCAGTACTTC
CSVTPRGTQYF
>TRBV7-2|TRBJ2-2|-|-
TGTGCCAGCCCCACAGAACCCGGGGAGCTGTTTTTT
CASPTEPGELFF
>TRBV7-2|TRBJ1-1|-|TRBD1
TGTGCCAGCAGCCGACAGGGGGTAACTGAAGCTTTCTTT
CASSRQGVTEAFF
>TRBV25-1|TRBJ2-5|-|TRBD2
TGTGCCAGCAGTCTAGCGGGAGGGAGTGAGACCCAGTACTTC
CASSLAGGSETQYF
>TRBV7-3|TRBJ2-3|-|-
TGTGCCACCCAGGCTAGCACAGATACGCAGTATTTT
CATQASTDTQYF
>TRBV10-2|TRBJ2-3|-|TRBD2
TGCGCCACCGCCCTAGCGGGAGTGGCAGATACGCAGTATTTT
CATALAGVADTQYF
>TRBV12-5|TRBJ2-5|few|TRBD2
TGTGCTAGTGGTGCAGCGGGAGAAGAGACCCAGTACTTC
CASGAAGEETQYF
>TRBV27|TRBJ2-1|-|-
TGTGCCAGCAGACCCGACCCCGCGGTCGAGCAGTTCTTC
CASRPDPAVEQFF
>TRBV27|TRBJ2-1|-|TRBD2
TGTGCCAGCAAAGCGGGAGGGCCTAACAATGAGCAGTTCTTC
CASKAGGPNNEQFF
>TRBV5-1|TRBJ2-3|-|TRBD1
TGCGCCAGCAGCCCGTGGACAGGGGGCACAGATACGCAGTATTTT
CASSPWTGGTDTQYF
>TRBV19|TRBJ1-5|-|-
TGTGCCAGTAGAGACACCATGACAGCGAATAATCAGCCCCAGCATTTT
CASRDTMTANNQPQHF
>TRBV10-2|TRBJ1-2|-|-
TGCGCCAGCAGTGAGGGGGGGGGAGATGGCTACACCTTC
CASSEGGGDGYTF
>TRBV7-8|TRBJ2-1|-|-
TGTGCCAGCAGCCCCCTAAAAAGGGATGAGCAGTTCTTC
CASSPLKRDEQFF
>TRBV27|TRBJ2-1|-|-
TGTGCCAGCAGTTTAGGGACACCCTCCTACAATGAGCAGTTCTTC
CASSLGTPSYNEQFF
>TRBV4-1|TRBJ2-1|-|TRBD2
TGCGCCAGCAGCCAAAAAGATATGGGACTAGCTAGGGGTGAGCAGTTCTTC
CASSQKDMGLARGEQFF
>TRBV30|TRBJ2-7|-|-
TGTGCCTGGAGTAGTTTGAGGGGGTACGAGCAGTACTTC
CAWSSLRGYEQYF
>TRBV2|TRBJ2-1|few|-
TGTGCCAGCAGGGCGAGGTCGCATGAGCAGTTCTTC
CASRARSHEQFF
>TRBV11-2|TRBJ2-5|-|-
TGTGCCAGCAGCTTAGTTCGCGGGGGCAGAGAGACCCAGTACTTC
CASSLVRGGRETQYF
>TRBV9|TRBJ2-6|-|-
TGTGCCAGCAGCGTGAGCTCTGGGGCCAACGTCCTGACTTTC
CASSVSSGANVLTF
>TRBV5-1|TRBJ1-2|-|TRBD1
TGCGCCAGCAGCTGGGACAGGGAGGACGGCTACACCTTC
CASSWDREDGYTF
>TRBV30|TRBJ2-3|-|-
TGTGCCTGGAGTGTTCAAGGCGGACTAAAGTTCACAGATACGCAGTATTTT
CAWSVQGGLKFTDTQYF
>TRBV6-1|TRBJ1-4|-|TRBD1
TGTGCCAGCAGTGCGGACAGGGCCCGGAGCGGTGAAAAACTGTTTTTT
CASSADRARSGEKLFF
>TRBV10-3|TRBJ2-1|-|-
TGTGCCAGCCGCACCGTGAGGGGTGAGCAGTTCTTC
CASRTVRGEQFF
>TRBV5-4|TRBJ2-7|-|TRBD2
TGTGCCAGCAGCTCGACGGGACTAGTCGACGAGCAGTACTTC
CASSSTGLVDEQYF
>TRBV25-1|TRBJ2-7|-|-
TGTGCCAGCAGCTACCTCGATCATCACGAGCAGTACTTC
CASSYLDHHEQYF
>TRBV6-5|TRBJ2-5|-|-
TGTGCCGCCAAAAGTTCACAAGAGACCCAGTACTTC
CAAKSSQETQYF
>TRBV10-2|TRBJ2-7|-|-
TGCGCCAGCAGTGCCGGGCCCGTTGGGTACGAGCAGTACTTC
CASSAGPVGYEQYF
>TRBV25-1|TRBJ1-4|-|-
TGTGCCAGCAGTGAACGGCTCCCCGTGGGTGAAAAACTGTTTTTT
CASSERLPVGEKLFF
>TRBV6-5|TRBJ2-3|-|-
TGTGCCAGCAGTTACACCCGCAGGGGCCTCACAGATACGCAGTATTTT
CASSYTRRGLTDTQYF
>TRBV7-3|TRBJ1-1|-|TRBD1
TGTGCCAGCAGCCAACCGGGACAGGGGAGGGCTTTCTTT
CASSQPGQGRAFF